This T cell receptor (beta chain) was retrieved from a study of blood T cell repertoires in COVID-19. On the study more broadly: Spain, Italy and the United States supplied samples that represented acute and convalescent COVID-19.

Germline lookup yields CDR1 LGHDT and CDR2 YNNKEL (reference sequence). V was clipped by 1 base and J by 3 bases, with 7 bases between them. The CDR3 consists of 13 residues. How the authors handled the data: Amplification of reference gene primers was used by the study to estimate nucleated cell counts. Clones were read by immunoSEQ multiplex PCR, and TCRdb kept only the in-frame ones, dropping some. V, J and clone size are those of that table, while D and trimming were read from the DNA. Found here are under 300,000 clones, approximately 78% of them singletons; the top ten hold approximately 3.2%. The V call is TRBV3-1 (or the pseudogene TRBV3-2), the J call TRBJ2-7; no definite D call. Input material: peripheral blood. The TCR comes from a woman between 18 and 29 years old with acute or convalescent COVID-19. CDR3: CASSQASGYEQYF. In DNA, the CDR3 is TGTGCCAGCAGCCAAGCTTCAGGCTACGAGCAGTACTTC.